This passage covers 6 T cell receptor beta chains from one sample sequenced in a study. TCRdb passed the RT-PCR reads through MiXCR, listing each CDR3 protein once. The table records about 680,000 distinct CDR3 sequences, 12% to 15% of them present only once. The sequencing input was memory CD4+ T cells from blood. The receptors come from a female donor in good health, serving as a healthy control.

J is TRBJ1-1 and V is TRBV5-4; no clear D gene. V gave up 4 bases and J gave up 5 bases, with 18 bases separating them. CDR3 length: 15 amino acids. Germline lookup yields CDR1 SGHNT and CDR2 YYREEE (reference sequence). The CDR3 protein is CASSPNINEATEAFF. The CDR3 bases are TGTGCCAGCAGCCCCAACATAAATGAGGCGACTGAAGCTTTCTTT.

The chain uses TRBV6-2 or TRBV6-3 and TRBJ1-5, with 7 nucleotides matching TRBD1. Trimming at V came to 6 bases and at J to 3 bases, leaving 8 bases not matched to a gene. The CDR3 extends over 15 amino acids. CDR1 MNHEY and CDR2 SVGEGT come from the germline V gene. CDR3 region: CASRRGGQFNQPQHF. The CDR3 DNA follows: TGTGCCAGCAGACGCGGGGGACAGTTCAATCAGCCCCAGCATTTT.

The J gene is TRBJ1-2, the V gene TRBV2; D not resolved. The CDR3 covers 13 residues. The V gene's germline CDR1 is SNHLY and CDR2 FYNNEI. The V and J ends lost 2 bases and 10 bases respectively, with 14 bases between them. The chain's CDR3 is CASSELMDGTYTF. DNA for the CDR3: TGTGCCAGCAGTGAATTAATGGACGGTACCTACACCTTC.

J is TRBJ2-7 and V is TRBV5-1; weak D call: TRBD1 (5 bases). V was trimmed by 7 bases and J by 5 bases, leaving 16 bases between them. The CDR3 has 13 residues. Germline lookup yields CDR1 SGHRS and CDR2 YFSETQ. The CDR3 reads CASGSRGANEQYF. CDR3 bases: TGCGCCAGCGGCTCGCGTGGGGCCAACGAGCAGTACTTC.

This clonotype showed up just a few times. The chain couples TRBV7-3 to TRBJ2-3; 7 bases map to TRBD2. The germline gives CDR1 SGHTA, CDR2 FQGTGA. The CDR3 is 16 residues long. The trim removed 3 bases at V and 0 bases at J, leaving 6 bases unmatched. DNA of the CDR3: TGTGCCAGCAGCTTCCGCGGGAGCACTAGCACAGATACGCAGTATTTT. As protein: CASSFRGSTSTDTQYF.

The J gene is TRBJ1-3, the V gene TRBV30; D unresolved. Germline V gene lookup returns CDR1 GTSNPN and CDR2 SVGIG (reference sequence). CDR3 length: 15 amino acids. The V end was cut by 1 base, the J end by 2 bases, with 12 bases between. The CDR3 sequence is CAWSDGQAAGNTIYF. The CDR3 DNA follows: TGTGCCTGGAGTGACGGTCAGGCAGCTGGAAACACCATATATTTT. Full variable domain (remainder filled in from reference TRBV30 and TRBJ1-3): SQTIHQWPATLVQPVGSPLSLECTVEGTSNPNLYWYRQAAGRGLQLLFYSVGIGQISSEVPQNLSASRPQDRQFILSSKKLLLSDSGFYLCAWSDGQAAGNTIYFGEGSWLTVV.